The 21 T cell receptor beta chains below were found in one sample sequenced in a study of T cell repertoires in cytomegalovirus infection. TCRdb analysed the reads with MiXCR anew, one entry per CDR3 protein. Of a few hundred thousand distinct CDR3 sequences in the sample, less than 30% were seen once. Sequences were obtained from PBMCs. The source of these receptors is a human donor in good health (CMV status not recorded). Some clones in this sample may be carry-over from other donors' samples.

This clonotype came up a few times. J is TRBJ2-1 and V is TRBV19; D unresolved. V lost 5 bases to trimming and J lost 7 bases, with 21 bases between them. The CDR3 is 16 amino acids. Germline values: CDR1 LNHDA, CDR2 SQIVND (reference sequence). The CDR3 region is CASSPRTRIAINEQFF. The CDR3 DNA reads TGTGCCAGTAGTCCCCGGACCCGCATCGCTATTAATGAGCAGTTCTTC.

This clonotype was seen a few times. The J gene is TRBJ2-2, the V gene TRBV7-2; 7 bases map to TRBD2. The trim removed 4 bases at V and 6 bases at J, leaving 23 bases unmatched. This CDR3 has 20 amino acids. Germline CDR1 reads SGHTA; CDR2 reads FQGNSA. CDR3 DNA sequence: TGTGCCAGCAGCTCAATGGCCCTAGGCGGGAGCGGGTCCGCCGCCGGGGAGCTGTTTTTT. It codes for CASSSMALGGSGSAAGELFF.

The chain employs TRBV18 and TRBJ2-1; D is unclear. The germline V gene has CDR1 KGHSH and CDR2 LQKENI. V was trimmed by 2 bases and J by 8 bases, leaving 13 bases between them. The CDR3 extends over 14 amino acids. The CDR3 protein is CASSPFEKGHEQFF. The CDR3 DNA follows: TGTGCCAGCTCACCATTCGAGAAGGGTCATGAGCAGTTCTTC.

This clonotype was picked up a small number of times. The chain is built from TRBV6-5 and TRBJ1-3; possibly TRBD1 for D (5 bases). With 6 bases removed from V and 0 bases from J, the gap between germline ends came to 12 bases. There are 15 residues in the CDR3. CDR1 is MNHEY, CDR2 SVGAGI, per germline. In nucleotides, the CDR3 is TGTGCCAGCAGCCGGGGGGGGAGCTCTGGAAACACCATATATTTT. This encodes CASSRGGSSGNTIYF.

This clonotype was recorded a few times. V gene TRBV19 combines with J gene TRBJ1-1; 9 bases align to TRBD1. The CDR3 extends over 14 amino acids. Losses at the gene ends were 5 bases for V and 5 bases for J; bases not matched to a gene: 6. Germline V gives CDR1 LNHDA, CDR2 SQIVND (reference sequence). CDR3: CASSAGTGWTEAFF. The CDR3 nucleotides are TGTGCCAGTAGTGCCGGGACAGGGTGGACTGAAGCTTTCTTT.

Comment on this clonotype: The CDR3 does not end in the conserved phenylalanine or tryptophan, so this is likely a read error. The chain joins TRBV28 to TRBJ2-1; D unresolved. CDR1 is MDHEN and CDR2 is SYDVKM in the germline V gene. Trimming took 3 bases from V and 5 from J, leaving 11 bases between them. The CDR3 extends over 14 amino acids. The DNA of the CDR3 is TGTGCCAGCAGTTTGGAGCAATTGGACAATGAGCAGTTCTCC. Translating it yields CASSLEQLDNEQFS.

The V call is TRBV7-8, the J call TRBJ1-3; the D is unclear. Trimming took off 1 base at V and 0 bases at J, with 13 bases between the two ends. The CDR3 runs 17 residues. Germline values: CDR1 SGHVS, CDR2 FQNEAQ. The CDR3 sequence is CASSLGGRSGSGNTIYF. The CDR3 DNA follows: TGTGCCAGCAGCTTAGGTGGGAGGTCCGGCTCTGGAAACACCATATATTTT. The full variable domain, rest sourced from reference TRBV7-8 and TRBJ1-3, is GAGVSQSPRYKVAKRGQDVALRCDPISGHVSLFWYQQALGQGPEFLTYFQNEAQLDKSGLPSDRFFAERPEGSVSTLKIQRTQQEDSAVYLCASSLGGRSGSGNTIYFGEGSWLTVV.

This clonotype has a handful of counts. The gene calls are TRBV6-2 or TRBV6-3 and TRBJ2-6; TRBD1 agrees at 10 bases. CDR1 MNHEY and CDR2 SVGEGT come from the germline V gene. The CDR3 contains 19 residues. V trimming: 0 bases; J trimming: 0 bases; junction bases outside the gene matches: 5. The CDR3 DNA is TGTGCCAGCAGTTACTCTCCGGGACAGGGGTTCTCTGGGGCCAACGTCCTGACTTTC. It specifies CASSYSPGQGFSGANVLTF.

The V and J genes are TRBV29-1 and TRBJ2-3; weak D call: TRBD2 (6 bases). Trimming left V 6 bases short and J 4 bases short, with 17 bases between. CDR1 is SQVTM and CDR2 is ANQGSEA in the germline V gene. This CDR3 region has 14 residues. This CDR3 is CSVTGGWAPDTQYF. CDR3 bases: TGCAGCGTAACAGGAGGGTGGGCCCCAGATACGCAGTATTTT.

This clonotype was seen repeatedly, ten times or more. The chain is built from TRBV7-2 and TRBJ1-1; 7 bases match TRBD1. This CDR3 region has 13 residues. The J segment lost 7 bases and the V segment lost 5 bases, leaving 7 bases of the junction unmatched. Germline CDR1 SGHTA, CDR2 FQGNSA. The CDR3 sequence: CASSPTGIGEAFF. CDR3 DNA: TGTGCCAGCAGCCCGACAGGGATAGGTGAAGCTTTCTTT. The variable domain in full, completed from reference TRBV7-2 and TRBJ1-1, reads GAGVSQSPSNKVTEKGKDVELRCDPISGHTALYWYRQSLGQGLEFLIYFQGNSAPDKSGLPSDRFSAERTGGSVSTLTIQRTQQEDSAVYLCASSPTGIGEAFFGQGTRLTVV.

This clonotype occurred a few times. CDR3 nucleotide sequence: TGTGCCAGCAGCCAGACAGCTCCGAACACCGGGGAGCTGTTTTTT. The encoded protein is CASSQTAPNTGELFF. The genes are TRBV7-3 and TRBJ2-2; D is perhaps TRBD1 (5 bases). Germline CDR1 reads SGHTA; CDR2 reads FQGTGA. With 5 bases removed from V and 0 bases from J, the gap between germline ends came to 10 bases. The CDR3 is 15 residues long.

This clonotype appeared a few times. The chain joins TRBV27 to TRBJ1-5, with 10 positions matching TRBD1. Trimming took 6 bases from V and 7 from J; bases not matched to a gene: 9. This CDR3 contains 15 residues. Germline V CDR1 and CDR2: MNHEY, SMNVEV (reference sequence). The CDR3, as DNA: TGTGCCAGCAGACCTGACAGGGGGCGCGGGCAGCCCCAGCATTTT. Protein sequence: CASRPDRGRGQPQHF.

CDR3 coding DNA: TGTGCCAGCAGCTCAGTCCCGGGACAGGGGATGGACAATGAGCAGTTCTTC. Its translation is CASSSVPGQGMDNEQFF. V and J are TRBV7-2 and TRBJ2-1; 10 bases fit TRBD1. Germline loops: CDR1 SGHTA, CDR2 FQGNSA. V was clipped by 4 bases and J by 5 bases; unmatched bases: 11. There are 17 residues in the CDR3.

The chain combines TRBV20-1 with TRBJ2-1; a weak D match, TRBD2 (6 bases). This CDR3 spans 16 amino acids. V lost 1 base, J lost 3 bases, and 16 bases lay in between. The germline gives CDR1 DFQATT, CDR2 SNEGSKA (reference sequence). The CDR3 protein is CSARAGAENYYNEQFF. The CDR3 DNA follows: TGCAGTGCTAGAGCGGGAGCGGAGAATTACTACAATGAGCAGTTCTTC.

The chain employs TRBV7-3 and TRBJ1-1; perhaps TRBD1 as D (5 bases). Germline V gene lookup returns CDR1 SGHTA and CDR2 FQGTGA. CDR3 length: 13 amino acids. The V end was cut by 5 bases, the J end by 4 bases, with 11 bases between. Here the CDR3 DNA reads TGTGCCAGCAGCACGGGACTTGGCACTGAAGCTTTCTTT. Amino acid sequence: CASSTGLGTEAFF.

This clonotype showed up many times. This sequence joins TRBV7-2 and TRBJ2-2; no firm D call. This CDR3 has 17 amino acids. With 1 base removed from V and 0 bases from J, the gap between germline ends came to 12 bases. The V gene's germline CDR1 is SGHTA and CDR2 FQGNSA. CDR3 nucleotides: TGTGCCAGCAGCTTAGACCCGGGCAGCGCGAACACCGGGGAGCTGTTTTTT. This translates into CASSLDPGSANTGELFF.

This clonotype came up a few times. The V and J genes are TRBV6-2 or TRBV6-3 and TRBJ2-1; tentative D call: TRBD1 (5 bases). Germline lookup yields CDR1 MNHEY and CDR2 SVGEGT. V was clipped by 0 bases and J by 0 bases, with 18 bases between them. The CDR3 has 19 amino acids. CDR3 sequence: CASSYSRAQRGHSYNEQFF. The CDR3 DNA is TGTGCCAGCAGTTACTCCAGGGCCCAACGTGGCCACTCCTACAATGAGCAGTTCTTC.

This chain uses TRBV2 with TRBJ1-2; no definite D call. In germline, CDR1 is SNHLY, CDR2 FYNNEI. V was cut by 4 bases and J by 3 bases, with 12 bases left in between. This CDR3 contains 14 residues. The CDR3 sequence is CASSGGRSDYGYTF. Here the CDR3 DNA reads TGTGCCAGCAGTGGGGGTCGGTCAGACTATGGCTACACCTTC.

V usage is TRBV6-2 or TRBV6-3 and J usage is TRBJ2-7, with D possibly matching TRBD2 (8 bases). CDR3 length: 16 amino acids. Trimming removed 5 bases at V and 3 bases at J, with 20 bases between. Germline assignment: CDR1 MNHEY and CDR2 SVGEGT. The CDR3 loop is CASSHGGGYRGYEQYV. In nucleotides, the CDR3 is TGTGCCAGCAGTCACGGGGGGGGCTACAGGGGCTACGAGCAGTACGTC.

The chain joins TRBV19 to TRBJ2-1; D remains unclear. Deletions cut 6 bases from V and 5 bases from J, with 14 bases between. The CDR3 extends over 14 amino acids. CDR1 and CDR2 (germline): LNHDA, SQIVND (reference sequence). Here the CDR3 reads CASRVVFKHNEQFF. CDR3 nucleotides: TGTGCCAGTAGGGTTGTCTTTAAGCACAATGAGCAGTTCTTC.

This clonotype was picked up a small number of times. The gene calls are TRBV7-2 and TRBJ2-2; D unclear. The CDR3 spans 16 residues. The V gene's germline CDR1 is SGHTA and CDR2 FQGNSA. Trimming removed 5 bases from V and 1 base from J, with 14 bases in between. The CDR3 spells CASSLGGPMNTGELFF. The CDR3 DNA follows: TGTGCCAGCAGCCTGGGCGGCCCGATGAACACCGGGGAGCTGTTTTTT. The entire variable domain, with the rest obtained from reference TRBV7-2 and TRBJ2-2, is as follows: GAGVSQSPSNKVTEKGKDVELRCDPISGHTALYWYRQSLGQGLEFLIYFQGNSAPDKSGLPSDRFSAERTGGSVSTLTIQRTQQEDSAVYLCASSLGGPMNTGELFFGEGSRLTVL.